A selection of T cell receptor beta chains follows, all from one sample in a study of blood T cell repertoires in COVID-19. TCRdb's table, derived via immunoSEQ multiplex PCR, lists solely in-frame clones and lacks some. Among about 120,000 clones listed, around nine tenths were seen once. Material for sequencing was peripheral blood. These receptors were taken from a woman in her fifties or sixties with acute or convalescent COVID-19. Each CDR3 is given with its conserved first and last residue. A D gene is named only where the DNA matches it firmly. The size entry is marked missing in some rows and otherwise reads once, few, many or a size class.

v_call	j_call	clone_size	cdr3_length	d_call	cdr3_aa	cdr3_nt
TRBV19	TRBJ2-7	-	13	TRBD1	CASSTDRAHEQYF	TGTGCCAGTAGTACCGACAGGGCCCACGAGCAGTACTTC
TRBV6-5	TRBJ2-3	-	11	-	CASSYQYTQYF	TGTGCCAGCAGTTACCAGTATACGCAGTATTTT
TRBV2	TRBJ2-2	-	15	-	CASIGQGRNTGELFF	TGTGCCAGCATCGGGCAGGGGAGGAACACCGGGGAGCTGTTTTTT
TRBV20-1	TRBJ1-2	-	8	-	CSAGGGAF	TGCAGTGCTGGCGGGGGTGCCTTC
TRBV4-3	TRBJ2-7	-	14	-	CASSQTRLSYEQYF	TGCGCCAGCAGCCAAACTAGACTATCCTACGAGCAGTACTTC
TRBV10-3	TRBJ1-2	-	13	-	CAINKEGGYGYTF	TGTGCCATCAATAAAGAGGGAGGCTATGGCTACACCTTC
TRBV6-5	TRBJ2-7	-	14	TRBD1	CASSYDRGDYEQYF	TGTGCCAGCAGTTACGACAGGGGAGACTACGAGCAGTACTTC
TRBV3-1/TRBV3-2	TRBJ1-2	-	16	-	CASSQDKTAANYGYTF	TGTGCCAGCAGCCAAGATAAGACAGCAGCTAACTATGGCTACACCTTC
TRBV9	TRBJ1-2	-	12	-	CASSVEQYGYTF	TGTGCCAGCAGCGTAGAACAGTATGGCTACACCTTC
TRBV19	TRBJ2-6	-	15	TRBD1	CASRRQGYGANVLTF	TGTGCCAGTAGAAGACAGGGGTATGGGGCCAACGTCCTGACTTTC
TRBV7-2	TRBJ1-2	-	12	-	CASSLDRYGYTF	TGTGCCAGCAGCTTAGACAGATATGGCTACACCTTC
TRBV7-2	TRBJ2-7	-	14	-	CASSPGLWGYEQYF	TGTGCCAGCAGCCCGGGACTTTGGGGCTACGAGCAGTACTTC
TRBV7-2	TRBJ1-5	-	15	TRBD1	CASSPEGRGDQPQHF	TGTGCCAGCAGCCCAGAGGGCAGGGGGGATCAGCCCCAGCATTTT
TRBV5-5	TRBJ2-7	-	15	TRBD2	CASRRTSGGAYEQYF	TGTGCCAGCAGACGGACTAGCGGGGGAGCTTACGAGCAGTACTTC
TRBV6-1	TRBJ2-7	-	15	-	CASSGTGTSSYEQYF	TGTGCCAGCAGTGGTACCGGGACATCTTCCTACGAGCAGTACTTC
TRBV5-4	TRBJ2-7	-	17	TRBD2	CASRRGPVAGSSYEQYF	TGTGCCAGCAGACGTGGCCCGGTAGCGGGGAGCTCCTACGAGCAGTACTTC
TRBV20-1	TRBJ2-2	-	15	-	CSASGAGLRAGELFF	-
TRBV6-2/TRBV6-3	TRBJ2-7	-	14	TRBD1	CASSGTGGEYEQYF	TGTGCCAGCAGTGGGACAGGGGGAGAATACGAGCAGTACTTC
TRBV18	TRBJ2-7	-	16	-	CASSPDWAGSSYEQYF	TGTGCCAGCTCACCCGATTGGGCGGGGAGCTCCTACGAGCAGTACTTC
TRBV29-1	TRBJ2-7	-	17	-	CSVEVGGAGLNNYEQYF	TGCAGCGTTGAAGTGGGGGGGGCGGGACTCAATAACTACGAGCAGTACTTC
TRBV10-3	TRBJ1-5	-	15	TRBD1	CAISESRQGDQPQHF	TGTGCCATCAGTGAGTCCAGACAGGGAGATCAGCCCCAGCATTTT
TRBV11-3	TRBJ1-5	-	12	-	CASSSGDQPQHF	TGTGCCAGCAGCTCGGGGGACCAGCCCCAGCATTTT
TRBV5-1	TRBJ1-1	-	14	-	CASSLQGMNTEAFF	TGCGCCAGCAGCCTACAGGGCATGAACACTGAAGCTTTCTTT
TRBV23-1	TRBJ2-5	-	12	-	CASGQGGETQYF	TGCGCCAGCGGACAGGGAGGGGAGACCCAGTACTTC
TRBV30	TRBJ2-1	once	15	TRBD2	CAWSTPSGSHDEQFF	TGTGCCTGGAGTACCCCTAGCGGGAGTCACGATGAGCAGTTCTTC
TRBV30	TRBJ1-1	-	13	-	CAWRGGISTEAFF	TGTGCCTGGAGGGGGGGAATAAGCACTGAAGCTTTCTTT
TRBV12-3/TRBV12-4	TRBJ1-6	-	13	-	CASTRGGYSPLHF	TGTGCCAGCACAAGGGGGGGGTATTCACCCCTCCACTTT
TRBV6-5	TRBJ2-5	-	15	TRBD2	CASSTLAGALKTQYF	TGTGCCAGCAGTACCCTAGCGGGGGCCCTGAAGACCCAGTACTTC
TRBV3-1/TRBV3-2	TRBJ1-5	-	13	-	CASSQDVNQPQHF	TGTGCCAGCAGCCAAGACGTCAATCAGCCCCAGCATTTT
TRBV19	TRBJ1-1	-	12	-	CASSPDSLEAFF	TGTGCCAGTAGTCCTGACAGCCTTGAAGCTTTCTTT
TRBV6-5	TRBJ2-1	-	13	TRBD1	CAEGQGAINEQFF	TGTGCCGAGGGACAGGGGGCAATCAATGAGCAGTTCTTC
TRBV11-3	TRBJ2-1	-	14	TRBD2	CASSLDSGNNEQFF	TGTGCCAGCAGCTTGGATAGCGGGAACAATGAGCAGTTCTTC
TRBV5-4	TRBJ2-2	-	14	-	CASSLIDRSGELFF	TGTGCCAGCAGCTTAATCGACAGGTCCGGGGAGCTGTTTTTT
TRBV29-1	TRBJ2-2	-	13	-	CSVARSGTGELFF	TGCAGCGTCGCCAGGAGCGGTACCGGGGAGCTGTTTTTT
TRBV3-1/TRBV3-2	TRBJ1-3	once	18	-	CASSQDWTCQLSGNTIYF	TGTGCCAGCAGCCAAGATTGGACATGTCAACTCTCTGGAAACACCATATATTTT
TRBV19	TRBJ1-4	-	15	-	CASRPLDTANEKLFF	TGTGCCAGCCGACCGTTGGACACCGCTAATGAAAAACTGTTTTTT
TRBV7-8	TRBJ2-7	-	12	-	CASSFPGYEQYF	TGTGCCAGCAGCTTCCCAGGGTACGAGCAGTACTTC
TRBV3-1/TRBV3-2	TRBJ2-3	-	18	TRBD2	CASSQDSPLAKGQDTQYF	TGTGCCAGCAGCCAAGACTCCCCACTAGCGAAAGGGCAGGATACGCAGTATTTT
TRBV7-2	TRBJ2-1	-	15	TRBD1	CASSLWGTGANEQFF	TGTGCCAGCAGCCTCTGGGGGACAGGGGCCAATGAGCAGTTCTTC
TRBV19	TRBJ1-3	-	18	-	CASSLVSRQFTSGNTIYF	TGTGCCAGTAGTCTCGTGTCCCGACAGTTTACGTCTGGAAACACCATATATTTT
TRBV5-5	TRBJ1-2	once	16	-	CASSFEGSLLSYGYTF	TGTGCCAGCAGCTTCGAGGGTTCACTGCTTAGCTATGGCTACACCTTC
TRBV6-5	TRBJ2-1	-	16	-	CASSYPAGGSYNEQFF	TGTGCCAGCAGTTACCCGGCAGGGGGGTCCTACAATGAGCAGTTCTTC
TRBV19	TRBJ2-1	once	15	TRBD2	CASSVTSGVGNEQFF	TGTGCCAGTAGTGTGACTAGCGGGGTTGGGAATGAGCAGTTCTTC
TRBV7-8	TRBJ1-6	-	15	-	CASSFRTANNSPLHF	TGTGCCAGCAGCTTCCGGACAGCCAATAATTCACCCCTCCACTTT
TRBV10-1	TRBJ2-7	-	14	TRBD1	CASRVDRESYEQYF	TGCGCCAGCAGGGTGGACAGGGAGTCCTACGAGCAGTACTTC
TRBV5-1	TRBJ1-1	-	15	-	CASSLLGVVSTEAFF	TGCGCCAGCAGCTTGCTAGGGGTGGTGAGCACTGAAGCTTTCTTT
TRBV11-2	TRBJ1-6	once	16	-	CASSRRSQGPTSPLHF	TGTGCCAGCAGCCGTCGGTCCCAGGGGCCGACATCACCCCTCCACTTT
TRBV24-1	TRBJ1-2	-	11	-	CATSEGYGYTF	TGTGCCACCAGCGAGGGCTATGGCTACACCTTC
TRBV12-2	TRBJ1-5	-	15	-	CASRLRQWLSQPQHF	TGTGCAAGTCGCTTAAGACAGTGGTTGAGTCAGCCCCAGCATTTT
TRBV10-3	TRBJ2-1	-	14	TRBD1	CAISMDRGYNEQFF	TGTGCCATCAGTATGGACAGGGGGTACAATGAGCAGTTCTTC
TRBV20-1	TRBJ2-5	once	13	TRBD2	CSASSGGEEAQYF	TGCAGTGCTAGTAGCGGGGGGGAGGAGGCCCAGTACTTC
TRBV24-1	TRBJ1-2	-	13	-	CATSDGAYYGYTF	TGTGCCACCAGTGATGGGGCGTACTATGGCTACACCTTC
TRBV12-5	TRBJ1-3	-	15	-	CASGLARTAGNTIYF	TGTGCTAGTGGTTTGGCCCGGACAGCTGGAAACACCATATATTTT
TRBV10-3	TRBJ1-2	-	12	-	CAISAGIYGYTF	TGTGCCATCAGTGCAGGGATCTATGGCTACACCTTC